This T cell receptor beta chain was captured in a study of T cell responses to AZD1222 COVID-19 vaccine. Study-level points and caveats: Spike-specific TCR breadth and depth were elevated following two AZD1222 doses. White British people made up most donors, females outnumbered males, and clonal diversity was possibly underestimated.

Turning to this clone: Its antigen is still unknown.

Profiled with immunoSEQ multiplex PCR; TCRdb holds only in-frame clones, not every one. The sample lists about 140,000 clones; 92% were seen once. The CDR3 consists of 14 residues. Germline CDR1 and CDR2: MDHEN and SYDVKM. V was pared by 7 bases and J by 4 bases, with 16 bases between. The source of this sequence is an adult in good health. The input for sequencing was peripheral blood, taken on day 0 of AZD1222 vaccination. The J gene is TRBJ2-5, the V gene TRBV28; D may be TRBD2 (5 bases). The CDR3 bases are TGTGCCAGCAAGAGACACAGCGGCCGAGAGACCCAGTACTTC. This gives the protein CASKRHSGRETQYF.